This record covers a single TCR beta chain. Enrollment of patients from Seattle took place during active infection, with longitudinal follow-up. Methods used by the authors: Scientists estimated how many nucleated cells there were by amplifying reference gene primers. Method: immunoSEQ multiplex PCR; TCRdb's copy keeps in-frame clones and lacks some. V and J calls and clone size are copied from that table; D and trimming were computed from the DNA. This sample has under 550,000 clones; 70% to 90% occur once, and the top ten carry less than 0.95%. The ends lost 9 bases at V and 9 bases at J; junction bases unmatched: 11. The CDR3 covers 14 residues. CDR1 is KGHDR and CDR2 is SFDVKD in the germline V gene. The record originates from a study of blood T cell repertoires in COVID-19. Across the study: Samples of COVID-19 (acute and convalescent) were obtained from the United States, Italy and Spain. PBMCs, B-cell-depleted T cells, or T cells provided the cDNA or gDNA that made up the material.

The source of this sequence is a man aged 18 to 29 with COVID-19, enrolled during active disease. The J gene is TRBJ2-1, the V gene TRBV24-1, with 9 bases fitting TRBD2. Specimen: peripheral blood. CDR3 bases: TGTGCCACCCATAGCGGGAGTAGTGTAGGTGAGCAGTTCTTC. This codes for CATHSGSSVGEQFF.